This T cell receptor (beta chain) derives from a study of human T cells and chemical hapten exposure. This clonotype was picked up many times. The time point denotes: patch test 2, 6 weeks after DPC sensitization. As to treatment: therapeutic diphenylcyclopropenone sensitization with weekly scalp DPC. V gave up 5 bases and J gave up 5 bases; unmatched junction bases: 10. Per the germline V gene, CDR1 is SGHNT and CDR2 is YYREEE (reference sequence). The length of the CDR3 is 15 residues. TCRdb recomputed calls from the RACE reads with MiXCR, one row per CDR3 protein. This sample has over 35,000 distinct CDR3 sequences, with 8% to 9% found just once.

V usage is TRBV5-4 and J usage is TRBJ2-3, with 8 bases lining up with TRBD2. Sequenced here: whole blood, sampled in connection with sensitization to the hapten diphenylcyclopropenone (DPC). This receptor was taken from a middle-aged woman with alopecia areata. Some clones in this sample may be carry-over from other donors' samples. Here the CDR3 DNA reads TGTGCCAGCAGTCCGGGGGGGCCGGTTAGAGATACGCAGTATTTT. This encodes CASSPGGPVRDTQYF. The full variable domain, its missing parts supplied by reference TRBV5-4 and TRBJ2-3, is ETGVTQSPTHLIKTRGQQVTLRCSSQSGHNTVSWYQQALGQGPQFIFQYYREEENGRGNFPPRFSGLQFPNYSSELNVNALELDDSALYLCASSPGGPVRDTQYFGPGTRLTVL.